One sample yielded the 4 T cell receptor beta chains listed below, sequenced in a study of shared clonotypes between healthy human individuals. Here immunoSEQ multiplex PCR was the method, and the copy in TCRdb shows in-frame clones only, minus some. The data hold around 1.4 million clones, with roughly 98.5% observed a single time. The sequenced sample consisted of naive CD4+ T cells sorted from blood. Stated subset: CD45RA+ positively selected. The receptors here all came from a man aged 30-40 years in good health.

The sample holds one count of this clone. This chain connects TRBV7-9 to TRBJ1-1, with unresolved D. CDR1 SEHNR and CDR2 FQNEAQ come from the germline V gene (reference sequence). V gave up 4 bases and J gave up 5 bases, with 11 bases separating them. The CDR3 extends over 13 amino acids. CDR3 region: CASSSDRRTEAFF. The CDR3 DNA sequence: TGTGCCAGCAGCTCGGACCGGAGGACTGAAGCTTTCTTT.

This clone showed up just once. V is TRBV28 and J is TRBJ1-5, with TRBD1 identical over 7 bases. Germline V lookup: CDR1 MDHEN, CDR2 SYDVKM. The V gene end was trimmed by 6 bases and the J gene end by 6 bases; junction bases not matched to a gene: 8. The CDR3 spans 14 residues. DNA of the CDR3: TGTGCCAGCAGCTTAATAGGGGGCGGTCAGCCCCAGCATTTT. This codes for CASSLIGGGQPQHF.

The chain is built from TRBV6-1 and TRBJ2-7; 9 positions agree with TRBD1. V was pared by 6 bases and J by 4 bases, with 10 bases of the junction left unmatched. Looked up from germline, CDR1 is MNHNS and CDR2 is SASEGT. There are 15 residues in the CDR3. Here the CDR3 DNA reads TGTGCCAGCAGCCTAGACCGGACAGGGGTTTACGAGCAGTACTTC. This sequence encodes CASSLDRTGVYEQYF.

This chain uses TRBV15 with TRBJ1-2; D not certain. CDR3 length: 15 amino acids. V was trimmed by 1 base and J by 4 bases, leaving 13 bases between them. Germline loops: CDR1 LNHNV, CDR2 YYDKDF (reference sequence). The CDR3 sequence: CATSRGTSERYGYTF. For the CDR3, the DNA is TGTGCCACCAGCAGAGGGACGTCCGAACGCTATGGCTACACCTTC.